This TCR beta chain was retrieved from a study of T cell repertoires in cytomegalovirus infection. The overall study: The authors used CMV epitopes that were HLA-C-restricted (recently identified) and HLA-B-restricted (well studied). CMV infection together with matching HLA type was indicated by public TCR beta signatures.

Via MiXCR, TCRdb re-called the reads, giving one row per CDR3 protein. The profile shows hundreds of thousands of distinct CDR3 sequences, less than 35% of them singletons. V was clipped by 3 bases and J by 5 bases, with 11 bases between them. Germline lookup yields CDR1 SGHTA and CDR2 FQGNSA. The CDR3 runs 13 residues. There are many counts of this clonotype. Its antigen is currently unknown. V usage is TRBV7-2 and J usage is TRBJ2-7; perhaps TRBD2 as D (5 bases). This TCR derives from a human donor in good health (CMV status not recorded). Some clones in this sample may be carry-over from other donors' samples. Source: cultured CD8+ T cells from PBMCs, taken from culture after CMV antigen stimulation. DNA for the CDR3: TGTGCCAGCAGCTTCGACGGGATAGACGAGCAGTACTTC. This translates into CASSFDGIDEQYF.